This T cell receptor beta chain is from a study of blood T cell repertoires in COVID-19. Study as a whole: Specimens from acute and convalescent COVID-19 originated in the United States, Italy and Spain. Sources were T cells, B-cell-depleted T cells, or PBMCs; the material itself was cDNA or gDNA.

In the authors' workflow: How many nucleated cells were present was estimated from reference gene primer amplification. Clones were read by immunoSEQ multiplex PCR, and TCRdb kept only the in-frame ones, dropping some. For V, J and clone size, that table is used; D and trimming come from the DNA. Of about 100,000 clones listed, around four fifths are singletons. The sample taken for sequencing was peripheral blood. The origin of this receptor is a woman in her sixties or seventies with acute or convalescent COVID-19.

The chain's CDR3 is CASSLTWRGTGELFF. For the CDR3, the DNA is TGTGCCAGCAGCTTAACCTGGAGGGGCACCGGGGAGCTGTTTTTT. The chain couples TRBV7-9 to TRBJ2-2, with D perhaps matching TRBD2 (6 bases). Per the germline V gene, CDR1 is SEHNR and CDR2 is FQNEAQ (reference sequence). The CDR3 is 15 residues long. V was clipped by 2 bases and J by 4 bases, with 11 bases between them.